Presented here are 11 T cell receptor beta chains from one specimen sequenced in a study of T cell changes during pregnancy in multiple sclerosis. The protocol was immunoSEQ multiplex PCR, while the TCRdb copy is restricted to in-frame clones and leaves out a portion. The table includes about 70,000 clones, about 92% detected once. The sequencing used peripheral blood, collected before pregnancy. These receptors were collected from a female donor with multiple sclerosis, enrolled in a pregnancy study.

The rearrangement joins TRBV2 to TRBJ1-5; maybe TRBD1 (5 bases). V was cut by 5 bases and J by 0 bases, with 11 bases left in between. Germline-derived CDR1 and CDR2 are SNHLY and FYNNEI. The CDR3 is 15 residues long. The CDR3 bases are TGTGCCAGCAGTCAACACAGGAATAGCAATCAGCCCCAGCATTTT. Protein product: CASSQHRNSNQPQHF.

V is TRBV27 and J is TRBJ2-3; unclear D gene. This CDR3 has 13 residues. V lost 2 bases to trimming and J lost 5 bases, with 8 bases between them. Germline CDR1 reads MNHEY; CDR2 reads SMNVEV (reference sequence). The CDR3 coding sequence is TGTGCCAGCAGTTTACAACAGAGAGATACGCAGTATTTT. It codes for CASSLQQRDTQYF.

The chain joins TRBV5-6 to TRBJ1-2; tentatively, D is TRBD1 (6 bases). The germline V gene has CDR1 SGHDT and CDR2 YYEEEE. V lost 4 bases and J 0 bases, leaving 19 bases between the germline ends. The CDR3 runs to 17 residues. The CDR3, as DNA: TGTGCCAGCAGCCGAATGGGGGCCCCATGGGCTAACTATGGCTACACCTTC. Translating gives CASSRMGAPWANYGYTF.

This chain links TRBV4-3 with TRBJ1-5; D not certain. Germline V gene lookup returns CDR1 LGHNA and CDR2 YSLEER. V was pared by 0 bases and J by 5 bases, with 11 bases between. The CDR3 is made up of 15 amino acids. CDR3 sequence (DNA): TGCGCCAGCAGCCAAGATTTCGGTAGAGATCAGCCCCAGCATTTT. Residues: CASSQDFGRDQPQHF.

The V and J genes are TRBV18 and TRBJ1-5, with TRBD1 matching over 7 bases. V lost 6 bases and J lost 2; bases outside the gene matches: 7. The CDR3 contains 15 residues. Germline lookup yields CDR1 KGHSH and CDR2 LQKENI. CDR3 DNA: TGTGCCAGCTCCCGACAGGGTGCTGGCAATCAGCCCCAGCATTTT. It yields the protein CASSRQGAGNQPQHF.

This sequence joins TRBV11-3 and TRBJ1-3; D gene unclear. CDR3 length: 13 amino acids. Germline CDR1 is SGHNT and CDR2 is YENEEA. V lost 4 bases, J lost 4 bases, and 8 bases lay in between. CDR3 sequence: CASSSSGGNTIYF. CDR3 DNA: TGTGCCAGCAGCTCCAGCGGGGGAAACACCATATATTTT. Together with reference TRBV11-3 and TRBJ1-3, the CDR3 gives the full variable domain: EAGVVQSPRYKIIEKKQPVAFWCNPISGHNTLYWYLQNLGQGPELLIRYENEEAVDDSQLPKDRFSAERLKGVDSTLKIQPAELGDSAVYLCASSSSGGNTIYFGEGSWLTVV.

The chain recombines TRBV4-1 with TRBJ2-7; maybe TRBD2 (6 bases). V was trimmed by 0 bases and J by 3 bases, leaving 12 bases between them. CDR1 MGHRA and CDR2 YSYEKL come from the germline V gene. The CDR3 totals 15 residues. The CDR3 protein is CASSQDVAGNYEQYF. CDR3 DNA: TGCGCCAGCAGCCAAGATGTCGCGGGGAACTACGAGCAGTACTTC.

The gene calls are TRBV30 and TRBJ2-7; 10 positions match TRBD2. With 1 base clipped from V and 6 bases from J, the junction kept 9 bases outside the gene matches. Germline loops: CDR1 GTSNPN, CDR2 SVGIG (reference sequence). The CDR3 extends over 15 amino acids. CDR3 bases: TGTGCCTGGAGTGGTGGGAGTAGCGGGAGGTTCGAGCAGTACTTC. Amino acid sequence: CAWSGGSSGRFEQYF.

This clone has just one count. The rearrangement uses TRBV6-1 and TRBJ2-3, with D maybe TRBD2 (5 bases). Trimming took off 4 bases at V and 0 bases at J, with 17 bases between the two ends. Germline V gene lookup returns CDR1 MNHNS and CDR2 SASEGT. This CDR3 spans 17 amino acids. The CDR3 protein is CASSVFAEADSTDTQYF. CDR3 DNA: TGTGCCAGCAGTGTGTTCGCCGAAGCGGACAGCACAGATACGCAGTATTTT.

J is TRBJ1-3 and V is TRBV19; TRBD1 might be the D (5 bases). The CDR3 has 14 residues. Germline V lookup: CDR1 LNHDA, CDR2 SQIVND (reference sequence). V gave up 1 base and J gave up 2 bases, with 6 bases separating them. The CDR3 DNA sequence: TGTGCCAGTAGTATAGCCAGGGCTGGAAACACCATATATTTT. It specifies CASSIARAGNTIYF.

The chain combines TRBV9 with TRBJ2-1, with 14 positions matching TRBD2. The germline CDR1 and CDR2 sequences are SGDLS and YYNGEE. V shed 4 bases and J 7 bases; nucleotides not matched to a gene: 13. The CDR3 is 18 amino acids. CDR3: CASSQTEGLAGVDNEQFF. CDR3 nucleotide sequence: TGTGCCAGCAGCCAAACGGAGGGACTAGCGGGAGTAGATAATGAGCAGTTCTTC.